What follows is one T cell receptor (beta chain) and its context. Its cognate antigen is unknown. This entry comes from a study of response to subunit inactivated influenza vaccine. Notes on the study in general: The authors offered the suggestion that each seasonal influenza vaccination recruits few new T cells.

Trimming at V came to 2 bases and at J to 6 bases, leaving 6 bases not matched to a gene. Germline-derived CDR1 and CDR2 are MNHEY and SMNVEV (reference sequence). CDR3 length: 15 amino acids. TCRdb reanalysed the RT-PCR reads using MiXCR and keeps one entry per CDR3 protein. Of around 520,000 distinct CDR3 sequences listed, 25% are singletons. The chain uses TRBV27 and TRBJ2-1, with 8 positions matching TRBD2. The receptor's source is a man aged 45-65 years who received an inactivated influenza vaccine. Here the sequenced sample was CD4+ T cells sorted from PBMCs, taken around 5 days after vaccination. CDR3 nucleotide sequence: TGTGCCAGCAGTTTAGGGACTAGTCCGCCCAATGAGCAGTTCTTC. Translating it yields CASSLGTSPPNEQFF.